This is a list of T cell receptor beta chains from one sample in a study of blood T cell repertoires in COVID-19. Using immunoSEQ multiplex PCR, the repertoire was profiled, and TCRdb retains in-frame clones only, with some absent. The data contain more than 25,000 clones, more than 70% of them singletons. Sequencing used peripheral blood. The receptor source for this set is a human donor in a cohort sampled during active COVID-19. Both conserved end residues are part of each CDR3. The D gene is left open where the match is weak. Size values are once, few and many counts, or a class for expanded clones, and some rows have none.

TRBJ2-1,-,TRBV27,TRBD2,CASTNLSGITYNEQFF,TGTGCCAGCACTAACCTTAGCGGGATAACCTACAATGAGCAGTTCTTC
TRBJ1-2,few,TRBV5-1,-,CASSLAGGSNYGYTF,TGCGCCAGCAGCTTGGCCGGAGGGTCTAACTATGGCTACACCTTC
TRBJ1-1,-,TRBV11-3,TRBD1,CASSLDRVNTEAFF,TGTGCCAGCAGCCTTGACAGGGTGAACACTGAAGCTTTCTTT
TRBJ1-6,-,TRBV19,-,CASSTFNSPLHF,TGTGCCAGTAGTACCTTTAATTCACCCCTCCACTTT
TRBJ2-5,-,TRBV28,TRBD2,CASSQTSGGRPGTQYF,TGTGCCAGCAGCCAAACTAGCGGGGGCCGCCCGGGGACCCAGTACTTC
TRBJ1-4,-,TRBV28,TRBD1,CASRFRGTTNEKLFF,TGTGCCAGCAGATTCAGGGGGACTACTAATGAAAAACTGTTTTTT
TRBJ1-5,-,TRBV19,-,CASSILQSNQPQHF,TGTGCCAGTAGTATCCTTCAGAGCAATCAGCCCCAGCATTTT
TRBJ1-4,-,TRBV28,-,CASSWREKLFF,TGTGCCAGCAGTTGGAGAGAAAAACTGTTTTTT
TRBJ1-5,-,TRBV27,-,CASRTLTVGNQPQHF,TGTGCCAGCAGAACCCTGACAGTTGGCAATCAGCCCCAGCATTTT
TRBJ2-3,-,TRBV5-6,-,CASSIPRGLTDTQYF,TGTGCCAGCAGCATCCCCAGAGGGTTGACAGATACGCAGTATTTT
TRBJ1-4,-,TRBV7-2,TRBD1,CASSLGGTGGLKLFF,TGTGCCAGCAGCTTAGGAGGGACAGGGGGGTTAAAACTGTTTTTT
TRBJ1-2,once,TRBV6-1,-,CASSEGGRWDYGYTF,TGTGCCAGCAGTGAAGGCGGGAGGTGGGACTATGGCTACACCTTC
TRBJ2-3,once,TRBV5-4,-,CASSPGLTYTDTQYF,TGTGCCAGCAGCCCGGGACTTACCTACACAGATACGCAGTATTTT
TRBJ1-5,-,TRBV30,-,CAWSGGQNQPQHF,TGTGCCTGGAGTGGGGGCCAGAATCAGCCCCAGCATTTT
TRBJ1-6,-,TRBV4-1,-,CASSLAREGRDSPLHF,TGCGCCAGCAGCCTCGCCAGGGAGGGGAGGGATTCACCCCTCCACTTT
TRBJ2-7,-,TRBV6-6,-,CASSYSAGEGYEQYF,TGTGCCAGCAGTTACTCTGCCGGGGAAGGGTACGAGCAGTACTTC
TRBJ2-3,-,TRBV7-2,TRBD2,CASSLGAGGTDTQYF,TGTGCCAGCAGCTTAGGGGCGGGGGGCACAGATACGCAGTATTTT
TRBJ1-1,-,TRBV7-9,TRBD1,CASSQDQGATEAFF,TGTGCCAGCAGCCAGGACCAGGGGGCCACTGAAGCTTTCTTT
TRBJ1-5,-,TRBV6-1,TRBD1,CASSEAGGPGPQHF,TGTGCCAGCAGTGAAGCAGGGGGCCCAGGGCCCCAGCATTTT
TRBJ2-3,once,TRBV24-1,TRBD1,CATSDLGRDRTDTQYF,TGTGCCACCAGTGATTTGGGTCGGGACAGAACAGATACGCAGTATTTT
TRBJ2-3,-,TRBV18,-,CASSPNTDTQYF,TGTGCCAGCTCACCTAACACAGATACGCAGTATTTT
TRBJ2-5,-,TRBV3-1/TRBV3-2,-,CASSQAGIAKETQYF,TGTGCCAGCAGCCAAGCCGGGATTGCGAAAGAGACCCAGTACTTC
TRBJ1-4,-,TRBV7-2,TRBD1,CASSPDRGGKLFF,TGTGCCAGCAGCCCAGACAGGGGCGGAAAACTGTTTTTT
TRBJ1-6,-,TRBV27,-,CASSSPPERGFRPPLHF,TGTGCCAGCAGTTCCCCCCCCGAAAGGGGGTTCAGACCCCCCCTCCACTTT
TRBJ2-7,-,TRBV5-5,TRBD1,CASSLTGGPYEQYF,TGTGCCAGCAGCCTAACAGGGGGTCCCTACGAGCAGTACTTC